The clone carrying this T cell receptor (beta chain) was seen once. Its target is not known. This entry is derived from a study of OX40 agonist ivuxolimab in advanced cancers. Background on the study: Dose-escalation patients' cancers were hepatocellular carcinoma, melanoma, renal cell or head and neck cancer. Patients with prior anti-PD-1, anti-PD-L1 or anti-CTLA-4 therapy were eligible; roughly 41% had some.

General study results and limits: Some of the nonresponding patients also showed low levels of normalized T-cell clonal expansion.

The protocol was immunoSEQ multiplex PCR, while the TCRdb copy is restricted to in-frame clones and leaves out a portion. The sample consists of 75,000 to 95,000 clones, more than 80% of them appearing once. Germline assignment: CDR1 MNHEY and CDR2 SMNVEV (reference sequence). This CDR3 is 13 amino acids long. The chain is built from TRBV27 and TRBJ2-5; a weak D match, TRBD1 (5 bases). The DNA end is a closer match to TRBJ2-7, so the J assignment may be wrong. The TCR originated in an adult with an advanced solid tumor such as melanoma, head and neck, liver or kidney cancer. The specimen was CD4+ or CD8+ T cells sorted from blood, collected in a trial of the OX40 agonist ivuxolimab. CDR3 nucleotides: TGTGCCAGCAGTTTAATGAGCAGGGACGAGCAGTACTTC. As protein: CASSLMSRDEQYF.